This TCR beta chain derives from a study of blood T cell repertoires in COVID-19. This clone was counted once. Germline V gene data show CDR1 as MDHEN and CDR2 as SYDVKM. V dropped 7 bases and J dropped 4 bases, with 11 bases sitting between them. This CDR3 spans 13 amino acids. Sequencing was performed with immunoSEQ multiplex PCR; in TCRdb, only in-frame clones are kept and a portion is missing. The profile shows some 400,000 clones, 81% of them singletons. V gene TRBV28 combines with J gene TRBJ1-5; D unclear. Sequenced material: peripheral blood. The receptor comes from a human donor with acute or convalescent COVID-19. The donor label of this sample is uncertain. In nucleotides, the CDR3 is TGTGCCAGCACCGGACCGGGGAATCAGCCCCAGCATTTT. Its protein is CASTGPGNQPQHF.